This entry is about one TCR beta chain. The antigen is unknown. TCRdb's copy holds only in-frame clones and misses some; the assay was immunoSEQ multiplex PCR. The sample includes tens of thousands of clones, approximately 83% seen only once; the top ten take 0.35% to 0.45%. The data belong to a study of OX40 agonist ivuxolimab in advanced cancers. About the research overall: One hepatocellular carcinoma and two cutaneous melanoma patients partially responded. Study-wide points: Not determined was the antigen specificity of the expanded peripheral T cells. Dosing at 0.1 to 3.0 mg/kg was accompanied by clonal expansion of CD4+ and CD8+ blood T cells by week 6.

Germline V CDR1 and CDR2: MNHEY, SMNVEV (reference sequence). With 6 bases removed from V and 1 base from J, the gap between germline ends came to 3 bases. The CDR3 sequence is 11 residues long. The sequencing used CD4+ or CD8+ T cells sorted from blood, collected in a trial of the OX40 agonist ivuxolimab. The origin of this receptor is an adult with an advanced solid tumor such as melanoma, head and neck, liver or kidney cancer. This rearrangement joins TRBV27 to TRBJ1-1; D gene uncertain. The CDR3 bases are TGTGCCAGCAGAAGGAACACTGAAGCTTTCTTT. This gives the protein CASRRNTEAFF.